A selection of T cell receptor beta chains follows, all from one sample in a study of regulatory T cells in long-lasting Graves disease. TCRdb re-called the multiplex PCR reads through MiXCR, storing one row per CDR3 protein. The data hold about 290,000 distinct CDR3 sequences, with approximately 20% observed a single time. The input for sequencing was peripheral blood mononuclear cells (PBMCs), taken when the disease was refractory, from a patient treated with antithyroid drugs. The receptors stem from a female donor with Graves disease. CDR3s include the opening cysteine and the closing phenylalanine or tryptophan. The D gene is left open where the match is weak. A row's size may be missing; if present it is once, few, many or a size class.

clone_size,j_call,v_call,d_call,cdr3_nt,cdr3_aa
many,TRBJ2-5,TRBV2,TRBD1,TGTGCCGGCGGGACAGGGGCACAGACCCAGTACTTC,CAGGTGAQTQYF
NA,TRBJ1-2,TRBV7-2,NA,TGTGCCAGCAGCTTAGTTACAGAGAACTATGGCTACACCTTC,CASSLVTENYGYTF
NA,TRBJ2-7,TRBV29-1,NA,TGCAGCGTTACACGCGCGTCGGGGCAGTACTTC,CSVTRASGQYF
few,TRBJ2-5,TRBV7-9,NA,TGTGCCAGCAGCCAAGGCGACCTGGGGAAAGAGACCCAGTACTTC,CASSQGDLGKETQYF
NA,TRBJ1-1,TRBV7-9,NA,TGTGCCAGCAGCACCGACGGGCTCGACGCTGAAGCTTTCTTT,CASSTDGLDAEAFF
NA,TRBJ2-7,TRBV6-1,NA,TGTGCCAGCAGTGAATGGGGTCCGTACGAGCAGTACTTC,CASSEWGPYEQYF
NA,TRBJ1-6,TRBV28,NA,TGTGCCAGCAGTTTCATGGGGGGAGGGGTCCTAAATTCACCCCTCCACTTT,CASSFMGGGVLNSPLHF
once,TRBJ2-7,TRBV6-9,TRBD2,TGTGCCAGCAGTTACTCTAGCGGGAACTACGAGCAGTACTTC,CASSYSSGNYEQYF
many,TRBJ1-1,TRBV27,NA,TGTGCCAGCAGTAAGCAGGGGTCGAACACTGAAGCTTTCTTT,CASSKQGSNTEAFF
NA,TRBJ1-4,TRBV29-1,NA,TGCAGCGTTGGAGGAGGGTTTGGGTCTAATGAAAAACTGTTTTTT,CSVGGGFGSNEKLFF
many,TRBJ2-2,TRBV7-2,NA,TGTGCCAGCAGCTTAGTGTGGGGCGCGGGCGGGGAGCTGTTTTTT,CASSLVWGAGGELFF
NA,TRBJ2-5,TRBV20-1,TRBD2,TGCAGTGTACTAGCGGGAGCGTCAGGCGAGACCCAGTACTTC,CSVLAGASGETQYF
once,TRBJ2-1,TRBV28,TRBD1,TGTGCCAGCAGTCCACCAGGGACAGGGAACAATGAGCAGTTCTTC,CASSPPGTGNNEQFF
NA,TRBJ1-5,TRBV28,NA,TGTGCCAGCAGTTTTCGGGACGGCCATGTGCAGCCCCAGCATTTT,CASSFRDGHVQPQHF
NA,TRBJ2-1,TRBV3-1,TRBD1,TGTGCCAGCAGGGATCAGACAGGGGCCCTCTACAATGAGCAGTTCTTC,CASRDQTGALYNEQFF
NA,TRBJ2-6,TRBV11-1,NA,TGTGCCAGCAGCTTGAGGCTAAACTCTGGGGCCAACGTCCTGACTTTC,CASSLRLNSGANVLTF
NA,TRBJ2-5,TRBV5-4,NA,TGTGCCAGCAGCGAAAATAGGGAGACCCAGTACTTC,CASSENRETQYF
few,TRBJ2-7,TRBV7-2,TRBD1,TGTGCCAGCAGCTGGGGACAGGGGGCGGGTTCGACCTACGAGCAGTACTTC,CASSWGQGAGSTYEQYF
few,TRBJ2-5,TRBV20-1,NA,TGCAGTGCTTGGCTGGGAGAAGAGACCCAGTACTTC,CSAWLGEETQYF
few,TRBJ1-4,TRBV7-2,NA,TGCGCCAGCAGCCCAAGGGGAGACATACTGTTTTTT,CASSPRGDILFF